This entry concerns a single T cell receptor beta chain. Antigen: not known. The sample originates from a study of blood T cells in healthy people across ages. About the research overall: Roughly one uniquely barcoded beta molecule per two T cells was captured.

Then a second PCR, running about 6 to 11 cycles, was carried out with a sample-barcoded 5' primer and a J-beta primer mix. Using its own MiXCR run on the 5' RACE reads, TCRdb lists one record per CDR3 protein. The sample contains around 600,000 distinct CDR3 sequences, around half of which appear only once. The CDR3 length is 14 residues. In germline, CDR1 is SEHNR, CDR2 FQNEAQ (reference sequence). Deletions cut 3 bases from V and 0 bases from J, with 8 bases between. Broader study findings: Roughly linear age-related decline in beta diversity appeared, significant by age 40.

This rearrangement joins TRBV7-9 to TRBJ1-2; D gene uncertain. Sequencing was carried out using blood. This clonotype originated in a man at least 80 years old in good health. CDR3 nucleotide sequence: TGTGCCAGCAGCTTGGGCAGCCCTAACTATGGCTACACCTTC. It specifies CASSLGSPNYGYTF.